This T cell receptor beta chain was captured in a study of OX40 agonist ivuxolimab in advanced cancers. Study-wide background: Patients undergoing dose escalation presented with hepatocellular carcinoma, melanoma, renal cell or head and neck cancer.

Per the germline V gene, CDR1 is LGHNA and CDR2 is YSLEER. The V end was cut by 1 base, the J end by 5 bases, with 14 bases between. The CDR3 has 15 amino acids. About this clone: Its antigen is unknown.

Study-level results: Patients who responded partially at 0.1-3.0 mg/kg showed clonal expansion ranking among the lowest.

The cohort excluded patients with autoimmune disease history or systemic immunosuppression. Data came from immunoSEQ multiplex PCR; TCRdb stores just in-frame clones and leaves some out. The sample consists of around 120,000 clones, 85% to 90% of them appearing once. V usage is TRBV4-3 and J usage is TRBJ2-5; no clear D. Sequences were derived from CD4+ or CD8+ T cells sorted from blood, sampled in a trial of the OX40 agonist ivuxolimab. This TCR derives from an adult with an advanced solid tumor such as melanoma, head and neck, liver or kidney cancer. The CDR3 region has the DNA TGCGCCAGCAGCCAAGGAAATAGCTTGTCGGAGACCCAGTACTTC. Translating gives CASSQGNSLSETQYF.